The clone carrying this T cell receptor beta chain has a count of ten or more. The germline V and J ends were trimmed by 5 bases and 8 bases, with 21 bases remaining between them. The CDR3 runs 15 residues. CDR1 is MNHEY and CDR2 is SMNVEV in the germline V gene (reference sequence). These data originate in a study of T-cell reconstitution after alpha-beta-depleted transplantation in children. The library targeted TCRbeta and was prepared with unique molecular identifiers. Each CDR3 protein gets one entry after TCRdb re-called the PCR reads with MiXCR. The table records a few hundred thousand distinct CDR3 sequences, about 8.8% of them present only once.

V usage is TRBV27 and J usage is TRBJ1-2, with TRBD1 as a possible D gene (5 bases). The clonotype comes from a human donor who donated a stem cell graft to a child with SCID. The starting material was PBMCs from the stem cell graft donor, obtained from the stem cell graft. The DNA for the CDR3 is TGTGCCAGCAGTACCGCCGGGACTCCATCTACCGGCTACACCTTC. This encodes CASSTAGTPSTGYTF.